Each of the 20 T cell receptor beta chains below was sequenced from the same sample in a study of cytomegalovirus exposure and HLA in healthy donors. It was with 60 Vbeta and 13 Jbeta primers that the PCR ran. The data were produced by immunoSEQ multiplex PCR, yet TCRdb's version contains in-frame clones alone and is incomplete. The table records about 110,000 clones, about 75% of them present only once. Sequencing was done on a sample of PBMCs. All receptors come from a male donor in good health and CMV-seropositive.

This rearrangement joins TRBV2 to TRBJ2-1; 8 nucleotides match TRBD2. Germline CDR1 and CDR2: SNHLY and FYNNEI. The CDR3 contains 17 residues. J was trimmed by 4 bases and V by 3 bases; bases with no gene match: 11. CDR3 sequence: CASSDALRLAPYNEQFF. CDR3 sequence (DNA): TGTGCCAGCAGTGATGCGCTCCGACTAGCGCCTTACAATGAGCAGTTCTTC.

In DNA form, the CDR3 reads TGTGCCAGCAGTTACTCCAGCGGAAGAACCTACGAGCAGTACTTC. Its translation: CASSYSSGRTYEQYF. The chain couples TRBV6-5 to TRBJ2-7; tentatively, D is TRBD2 (5 bases). The ends were cut back, 0 bases at V and 2 bases at J, with 11 bases in the middle. CDR3 length equals 15 residues. Germline CDR1 is MNHEY and CDR2 is SVGAGI.

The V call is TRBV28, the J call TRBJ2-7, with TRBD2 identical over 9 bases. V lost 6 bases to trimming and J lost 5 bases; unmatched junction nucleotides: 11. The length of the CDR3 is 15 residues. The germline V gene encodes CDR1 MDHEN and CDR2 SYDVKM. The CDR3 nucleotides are TGTGCCAGCAGGCGGACAGGTGCGGGGGGGAACGAGCAGTACTTC. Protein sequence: CASRRTGAGGNEQYF.

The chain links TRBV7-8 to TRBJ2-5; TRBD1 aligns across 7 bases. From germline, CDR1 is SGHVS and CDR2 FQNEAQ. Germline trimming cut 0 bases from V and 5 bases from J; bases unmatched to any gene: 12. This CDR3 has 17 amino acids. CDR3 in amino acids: CASSLAQRTGSGETQYF. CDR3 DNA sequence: TGTGCCAGCAGCTTAGCCCAAAGGACAGGTTCTGGGGAGACCCAGTACTTC.

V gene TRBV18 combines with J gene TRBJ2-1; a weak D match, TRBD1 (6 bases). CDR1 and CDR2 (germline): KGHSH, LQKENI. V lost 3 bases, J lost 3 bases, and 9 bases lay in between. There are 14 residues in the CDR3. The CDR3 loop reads CASSPGANYNEQFF. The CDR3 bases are TGTGCCAGCTCACCGGGGGCTAACTACAATGAGCAGTTCTTC.

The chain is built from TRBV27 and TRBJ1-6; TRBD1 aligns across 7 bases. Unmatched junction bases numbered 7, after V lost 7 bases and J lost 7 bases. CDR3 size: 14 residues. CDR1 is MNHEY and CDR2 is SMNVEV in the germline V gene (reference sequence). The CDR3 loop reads CASNLGTENSPLHF. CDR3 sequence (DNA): TGTGCCAGCAACTTAGGGACAGAAAATTCACCCCTCCACTTT.

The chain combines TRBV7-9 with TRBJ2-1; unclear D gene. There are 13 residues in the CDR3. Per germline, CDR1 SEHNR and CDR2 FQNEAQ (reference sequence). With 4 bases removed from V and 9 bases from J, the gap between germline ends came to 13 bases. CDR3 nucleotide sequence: TGTGCCAGCAGCTCAACTAATGAAGGTGAGCAGTTCTTC. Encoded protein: CASSSTNEGEQFF.

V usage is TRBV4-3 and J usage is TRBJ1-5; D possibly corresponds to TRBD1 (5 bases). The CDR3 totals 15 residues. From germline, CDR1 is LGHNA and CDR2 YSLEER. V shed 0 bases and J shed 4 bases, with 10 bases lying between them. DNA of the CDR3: TGCGCCAGCAGCCAAGATCGGGGGAAGAATCAGCCCCAGCATTTT. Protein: CASSQDRGKNQPQHF.

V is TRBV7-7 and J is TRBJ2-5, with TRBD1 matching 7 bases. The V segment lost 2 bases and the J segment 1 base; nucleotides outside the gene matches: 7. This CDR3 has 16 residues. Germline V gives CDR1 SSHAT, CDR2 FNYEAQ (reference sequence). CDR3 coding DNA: TGTGCCAGCAGCTTACATGGGGCAGGGGGCCAAGAGACCCAGTACTTC. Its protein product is CASSLHGAGGQETQYF.

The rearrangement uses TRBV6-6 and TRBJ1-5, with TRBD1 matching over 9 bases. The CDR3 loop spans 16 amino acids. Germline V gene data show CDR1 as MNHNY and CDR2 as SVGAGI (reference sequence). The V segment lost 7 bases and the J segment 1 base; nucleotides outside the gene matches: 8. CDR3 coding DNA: TGTGCCAGCACCAACAGGGGGCGAACAAGCAATCAGCCCCAGCATTTT. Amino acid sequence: CASTNRGRTSNQPQHF.

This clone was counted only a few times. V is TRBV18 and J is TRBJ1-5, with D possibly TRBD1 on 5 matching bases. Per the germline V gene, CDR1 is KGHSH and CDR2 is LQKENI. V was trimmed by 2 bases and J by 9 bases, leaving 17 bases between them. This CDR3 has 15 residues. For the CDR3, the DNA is TGTGCCAGCTCACCAGACCAGGGTAGGACGGGGCCCCAGCATTTT. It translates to CASSPDQGRTGPQHF.

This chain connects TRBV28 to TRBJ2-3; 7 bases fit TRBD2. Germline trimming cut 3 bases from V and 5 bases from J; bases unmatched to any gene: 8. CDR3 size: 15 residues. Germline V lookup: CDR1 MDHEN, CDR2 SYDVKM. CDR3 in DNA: TGTGCCAGCAGTTTGCGAGCGGGGCGGGGAGATACGCAGTATTTT. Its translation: CASSLRAGRGDTQYF.

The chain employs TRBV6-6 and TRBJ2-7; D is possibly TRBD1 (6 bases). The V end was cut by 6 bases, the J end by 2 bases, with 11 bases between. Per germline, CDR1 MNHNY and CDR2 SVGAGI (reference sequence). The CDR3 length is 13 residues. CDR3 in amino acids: CASRETGTYEQYF. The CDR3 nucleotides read TGTGCCAGCAGGGAGACAGGAACCTACGAGCAGTACTTC.

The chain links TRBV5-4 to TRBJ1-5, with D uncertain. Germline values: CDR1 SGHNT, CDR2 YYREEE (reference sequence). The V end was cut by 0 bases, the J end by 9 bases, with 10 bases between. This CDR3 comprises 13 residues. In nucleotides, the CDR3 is TGTGCCAGCAGCTTGGCGGGTAGAGGGCCCCAGCATTTT. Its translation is CASSLAGRGPQHF. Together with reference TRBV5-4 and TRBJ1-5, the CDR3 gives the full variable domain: ETGVTQSPTHLIKTRGQQVTLRCSSQSGHNTVSWYQQALGQGPQFIFQYYREEENGRGNFPPRFSGLQFPNYSSELNVNALELDDSALYLCASSLAGRGPQHFGDGTRLSIL.

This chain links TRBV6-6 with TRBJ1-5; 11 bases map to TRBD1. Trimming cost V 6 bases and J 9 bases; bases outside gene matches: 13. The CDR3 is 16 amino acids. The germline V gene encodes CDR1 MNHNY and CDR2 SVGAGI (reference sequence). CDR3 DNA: TGTGCCAGCAGCCACCGCGGGACAGGGGGGCCGTTGCCCCAGCATTTT. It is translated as CASSHRGTGGPLPQHF.

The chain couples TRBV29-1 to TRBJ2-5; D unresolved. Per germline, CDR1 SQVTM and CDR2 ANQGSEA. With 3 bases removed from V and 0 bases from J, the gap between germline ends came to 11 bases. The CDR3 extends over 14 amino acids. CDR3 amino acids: CSVDISANQETQYF. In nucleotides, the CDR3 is TGCAGCGTTGACATATCTGCTAACCAAGAGACCCAGTACTTC.

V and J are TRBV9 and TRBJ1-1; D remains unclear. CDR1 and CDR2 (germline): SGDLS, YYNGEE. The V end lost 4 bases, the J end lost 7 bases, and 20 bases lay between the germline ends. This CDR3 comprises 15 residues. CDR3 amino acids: CASSPRLSSTREAFF. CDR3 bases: TGTGCCAGCAGCCCCCGACTTTCCAGCACACGTGAAGCTTTCTTT.

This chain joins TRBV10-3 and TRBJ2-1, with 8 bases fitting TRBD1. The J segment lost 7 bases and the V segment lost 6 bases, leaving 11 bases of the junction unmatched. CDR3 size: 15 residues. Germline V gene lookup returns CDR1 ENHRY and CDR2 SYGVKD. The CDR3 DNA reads TGTGCCATCAGAGGTCCGGACAGGGAAGAAAATGAGCAGTTCTTC. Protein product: CAIRGPDREENEQFF.

The CDR3 spells CASSLHSLSGNTIYF. The CDR3 nucleotides are TGTGCCAGCAGCTTACACAGCCTCTCCGGAAACACCATATATTTT. The chain links TRBV7-9 to TRBJ1-3; D is uncertain. The CDR3 consists of 15 residues. Trimming cost V 2 bases and J 4 bases, with 12 bases left between them. Looked up from germline, CDR1 is SEHNR and CDR2 is FQNEAQ (reference sequence).

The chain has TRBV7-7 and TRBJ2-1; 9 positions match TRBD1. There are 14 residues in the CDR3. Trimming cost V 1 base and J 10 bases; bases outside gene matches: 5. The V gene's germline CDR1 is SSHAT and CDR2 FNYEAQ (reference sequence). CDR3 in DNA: TGTGCCAGCAGCTTAGGGGGACAGGGTGGAGAGCAGTTCTTC. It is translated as CASSLGGQGGEQFF.